The rows below give T cell receptor beta chains drawn from one sample of a study of blood T cell repertoires in COVID-19. TCRdb's copy holds only in-frame clones and misses some; the assay was immunoSEQ multiplex PCR. Among about 160,000 clones listed, around 79% were seen once. The sequenced sample was peripheral blood. These receptor sequences come from a woman in her fifties or sixties with COVID-19, enrolled during active disease. The CDR3 runs from the conserved cysteine through the conserved F or W. The D gene is left open where the match is weak. The listing skips clone size in some rows; elsewhere it reads once, few, many or a size class.

>once|TRBJ2-7|TRBD2|TRBV19
TGTGCCAGTAGCCAACTAGCGGGTTTTACCTACGAGCAGTACTTC
CASSQLAGFTYEQYF
>once|TRBJ1-4|TRBD1|TRBV19
TGTGCCAGTAGTAGCGGGACAGGGGGAACTAATGAAAAACTGTTTTTT
CASSSGTGGTNEKLFF
>-|TRBJ1-2|TRBD1|TRBV10-2
TGCGCCAGCAGTTCGGACAGGACCACTGATGGCTACACCTTC
CASSSDRTTDGYTF
>once|TRBJ2-1|TRBD1|TRBV5-5
TGTGCCAGCAGAACCGACAGGGCAAATGAGCAGTTCTTC
CASRTDRANEQFF
>few|TRBJ1-5|-|TRBV11-2
TGTGCCAGCAGCTTAGACCGAGGACAGCCCCAGCATTTT
CASSLDRGQPQHF
>-|TRBJ2-1|TRBD2|TRBV10-3
TGTGCCATCAGTGTAGGGCTGGGCGGGAGTAGAACCTACAATGAGCAGTTCTTC
CAISVGLGGSRTYNEQFF
>-|TRBJ2-1|-|TRBV2
TGTGCCAGCAGTATCCGACTAACTGCCGGCAATGAGCAGTTCTTC
CASSIRLTAGNEQFF
>once|TRBJ1-1|-|TRBV5-4
TGTGCCAGCAGCACCATGACGGACATGAACACTGAAGCTTTCTTT
CASSTMTDMNTEAFF
>few|TRBJ2-3|TRBD2|TRBV5-4
TGTGCCAGCAGCGGCGCCTTTAGCGGGGATACGCAGTATTTT
CASSGAFSGDTQYF
>-|TRBJ2-3|-|TRBV4-1
TGCGCCAGCAGCCAAGAGGTTGCGGGGAGTCGCACATATACGCAGTATTTT
CASSQEVAGSRTYTQYF
>-|TRBJ2-7|TRBD2|TRBV9
TGTGCCAGCAGCACGTTAGCGGGATACTCCTACGAGCAGTACTTC
CASSTLAGYSYEQYF
>-|TRBJ2-3|-|TRBV11-2
TGTGCCAGCAGCCCAGGGTTCTCGGATACGCAGTATTTT
CASSPGFSDTQYF
>-|TRBJ1-5|TRBD1|TRBV3-1/TRBV3-2
TGTGCCAGCAGCCTCAATGGGGGACAGGGGGGCGGTCAGCCCCAGCATTTT
CASSLNGGQGGGQPQHF
>-|TRBJ2-1|-|TRBV12-3/TRBV12-4
TGTGCCAGCAGTACGACTGACAGGCCTGAGCAGTTCTTC
CASSTTDRPEQFF
>-|TRBJ1-4|TRBD1|TRBV7-2
TGTGCCAGCAGCCCCCAGACAGGGGGGCCCCCTCAACTGTTTTTT
CASSPQTGGPPQLFF
>-|TRBJ1-4|-|TRBV5-1
TGCGCCAGCAGCCCCTATGCAACTAATGAAAAACTGTTTTTT
CASSPYATNEKLFF
>-|TRBJ2-7|TRBD2|TRBV28
TGTGCCAGCAGTAGATCTAGCGGCTACGAGCAGTACTTC
CASSRSSGYEQYF
>-|TRBJ2-5|-|TRBV28
TGTGCCAGCAGCCCCGTCGGCCAGGGTTGGGAGACCCAGTACTTC
CASSPVGQGWETQYF
>-|TRBJ1-4|-|TRBV18
TGTGCCAGCTCACCAGGGCAAGTAGAAAAACTGTTTTTT
CASSPGQVEKLFF
>-|TRBJ1-2|-|TRBV28
TGTGCCAGCAGTTTTGGGACACATTATGGCTACACCTTC
CASSFGTHYGYTF
>-|TRBJ2-3|-|TRBV11-3
TGTGCCAGCAGCTTATGGGGTAGCGGCACAGATACGCAGTATTTT
CASSLWGSGTDTQYF
>-|TRBJ1-2|-|TRBV21-1
TGTGCCAGCAGCACCGGTTATAACTATGGCTACACCTTC
CASSTGYNYGYTF
>-|TRBJ1-5|-|TRBV19
TGTGCCAGTAGTAGGGGGGGGCACGGGAATCAGCCCCAGCATTTT
CASSRGGHGNQPQHF
>-|TRBJ1-1|-|TRBV18
TGTGCCAGCTCCCCTCGGGAGGGCCTGGGAGCTTTCTTT
CASSPREGLGAFF
>-|TRBJ1-6|-|TRBV5-1
TGCGCCAGCAGCGGAACAGGGTCTAATTCACCCCTCCACTTT
CASSGTGSNSPLHF
>-|TRBJ2-7|-|TRBV24-1
TGTGCCACCAGTGGACAGGAGATCTCCTACGAGCAGTACTTC
CATSGQEISYEQYF
>-|TRBJ1-2|TRBD1|TRBV5-6
TGTGCCAGCAGTTTCCTTACAGGGGTCGGCTATGGCTACACCTTC
CASSFLTGVGYGYTF
>-|TRBJ2-1|-|TRBV27
TGTGCCAGCAGTTTGGACACGTCCTACAATGAGCAGTTCTTC
CASSLDTSYNEQFF
>few|TRBJ1-1|-|TRBV10-3
TGTGCCATCACCGCGGGCCCGAACACTGAAGCTTTCTTT
CAITAGPNTEAFF
>-|TRBJ2-1|TRBD1|TRBV6-5
TGTGCCAGCAGTTCCCGGACAGGGGGCGACGAGCAGTTCTTC
CASSSRTGGDEQFF
>-|TRBJ1-6|-|TRBV7-9
TGTGCCAGCAGCCCAGGCCTTTCACCCCTCCACTTT
CASSPGLSPLHF
>-|TRBJ2-3|TRBD2|TRBV19
TGTGCCAGTAGTCCCCTAGTTACTAGCGGGGGCCTGGGGACGCAGTATTTT
CASSPLVTSGGLGTQYF
>-|TRBJ1-4|-|TRBV6-5
TGTGCCAGCGGGGGGATTGTTAATGAAAAACTGTTTTTT
CASGGIVNEKLFF
>-|TRBJ2-5|TRBD2|TRBV3-1/TRBV3-2
TGTGCCAGCAGCCAAGATAGCGGGAACGGGGAGACCCAGTACTTC
CASSQDSGNGETQYF
>-|TRBJ1-5|TRBD1|TRBV29-1
TGCAGCGTTGTGGACAGGGGAAGCAATCAGCCCCAGCATTTT
CSVVDRGSNQPQHF
>few|TRBJ2-4|TRBD2|TRBV4-2
TGTGCCAGCAGCCAATACTCAGGGACGGGGGGCAAAAACATTCAGTACTTC
CASSQYSGTGGKNIQYF
>-|TRBJ1-4|TRBD1|TRBV4-1
TGCGCCAGCAGCCAGGCCGGGACAGGACTAGAAAAACTGTTTTTT
CASSQAGTGLEKLFF
>-|TRBJ2-3|TRBD1|TRBV27
TGTGCCAGCAGGACAGGGGGTTTCTCCACAGATACGCAGTATTTT
CASRTGGFSTDTQYF
>-|TRBJ2-1|-|TRBV7-2
TGTGCCAGCAGCTTAGCGCCAGGACACTACAATGAGCAGTTCTTC
CASSLAPGHYNEQFF
>-|TRBJ1-1|-|TRBV10-3
TGTGCCATCAGTAAGACTAGGAACACTGAAGCTTTCTTT
CAISKTRNTEAFF
>many|TRBJ2-2|TRBD1|TRBV7-3
TGTGCCAGCAGCCGGGACAGGACGGACACCGGGGAGCTGTTTTTT
CASSRDRTDTGELFF
>-|TRBJ2-2|TRBD2|TRBV9
TGTGCCAGCAGCGTAGAGCTAGCGGGGACCGGGGAGCTGTTTTTT
CASSVELAGTGELFF
>-|TRBJ1-2|-|TRBV5-4
TGTGCCAGCAGCCGAGAGGCTAACTATGGCTACACCTTC
CASSREANYGYTF
>few|TRBJ2-1|TRBD2|TRBV4-1
TGCGCCAGCAGCCAAGAAGGGGAGAGGGGACTAGCGGGAGAAATTGAGCAGTTCTTC
CASSQEGERGLAGEIEQFF
>-|TRBJ1-3|-|TRBV6-5
TGTGCCACCCATTACCCACAGCCTGGAAACACCATATATTTT
CATHYPQPGNTIYF
>once|TRBJ2-3|-|TRBV20-1
TGCAGTGCTAGTTCCAGGTCAGATACGCAGTATTTT
CSASSRSDTQYF
>-|TRBJ2-1|-|TRBV6-5
TGTGCCAGCACCTCGGGGGGCCCCCCGCGCAATGAGCAGTTCTTC
CASTSGGPPRNEQFF
>many|TRBJ2-5|TRBD1|TRBV5-6
TGTGCCAGCAGCTTGATCGGCAGGGGGCAAGAGACCCAGTACTTC
CASSLIGRGQETQYF
>-|TRBJ2-1|-|TRBV28
TGTGCCAGCAGATACAGGGATGAGCAGTTCTTC
CASRYRDEQFF
>-|TRBJ1-6|TRBD1|TRBV2
TGTGCCACCCCTAGCACGGGACAGTTGAATTCACCCCTCCACTTT
CATPSTGQLNSPLHF
>-|TRBJ1-2|TRBD1|TRBV5-1
TGCGCCAGCAGAGTGGGTCCCCGGGACAGGGGCACCTATGGCTACACCTTC
CASRVGPRDRGTYGYTF
>-|TRBJ2-5|TRBD2|TRBV28
TGTGCCAGCAGTTTCAGAGGGAGGGGAAGGTCCCAAGAGACCCAGTACTTC
CASSFRGRGRSQETQYF
>-|TRBJ2-7|TRBD1|TRBV3-1/TRBV3-2
TGTGCCAGCAGCTGGGGACAGGGGGCGTCGGCCCACGAGCAGTACTTC
CASSWGQGASAHEQYF
>-|TRBJ1-2|-|TRBV5-1
TGCGCCAGCAGCTTTGCCTTGTCGGGAGGCTACACCTTC
CASSFALSGGYTF
>-|TRBJ2-2|-|TRBV5-8
TGTGCCAGCACCTCTGGGACACACACCGGGGAGCTGTTTTTT
CASTSGTHTGELFF
>few|TRBJ1-6|-|TRBV3-1/TRBV3-2
TGTGCCAGCAGCCAAGGGTCCCAGGGGCTTATTTCACCCCTCCACTTT
CASSQGSQGLISPLHF